The 9 T cell receptor beta chains given below trace back to one sample, sequenced in a study of identical twins. TCRdb redid the calling of the 5' RACE reads with MiXCR, one entry per CDR3 protein. Among 600,000 to 850,000 distinct CDR3 sequences listed, over 15% were seen once. These data are also associated with another study on T cells expressing NK-cell markers.

The sample comprised PBMCs. Receptors were obtained from a woman in her late teens or twenties in good health.

The chain joins TRBV15 to TRBJ2-3; the D is unclear. The CDR3 is 15 amino acids. The V and J ends lost 4 bases and 6 bases respectively, with 17 bases between them. CDR1 and CDR2 (germline): LNHNV, YYDKDF (reference sequence). The CDR3 sequence: CATSKRSLESDTQYF. The CDR3 bases are TGTGCCACCAGCAAACGAAGTCTGGAGTCGGATACGCAGTATTTT.

The rearrangement links TRBV5-1 to TRBJ2-2; no clear D. Germline CDR1 and CDR2: SGHRS and YFSETQ. The CDR3 runs 15 residues. V shed 5 bases and J shed 6 bases, with 17 bases lying between them. CDR3 sequence: CASRLRSGQPGELFF. CDR3 nucleotides: TGCGCCAGCAGACTTCGCTCCGGTCAACCCGGGGAGCTGTTTTTT. The complete variable domain, with remaining parts taken from reference TRBV5-1 and TRBJ2-2, reads KAGVTQTPRYLIKTRGQQVTLSCSPISGHRSVSWYQQTPGQGLQFLFEYFSETQRNKGNFPGRFSGRQFSNSRSEMNVSTLELGDSALYLCASRLRSGQPGELFFGEGSRLTVL.

This chain uses TRBV18 with TRBJ2-1; D is tentatively TRBD1 or TRBD2 (5 bases each). The CDR3 consists of 16 residues. Germline V CDR1 and CDR2: KGHSH, LQKENI. V was trimmed by 3 bases and J by 5 bases, leaving 17 bases between them. This CDR3 is CASSPRGAPPNNEQFF. In DNA form, the CDR3 reads TGTGCCAGCTCACCCCGAGGGGCCCCACCCAACAATGAGCAGTTCTTC.

This clonotype was seen a handful of times. V and J are TRBV20-1 and TRBJ1-1; D possibly corresponds to TRBD1 (6 bases). The V end lost 6 bases, the J end lost 1 base, and 15 bases lay between the germline ends. The CDR3 spans 14 residues. The germline gives CDR1 DFQATT, CDR2 SNEGSKA (reference sequence). CDR3 coding DNA: TGCAGTGCGTTAACAGGGTTTTGGAACACTGAAGCTTTCTTT. It encodes CSALTGFWNTEAFF.

This clonotype has more than one count but fewer than ten. This chain uses TRBV5-6 with TRBJ1-4; TRBD1 might be the D (6 bases). CDR1 is SGHDT and CDR2 is YYEEEE in the germline V gene. CDR3 length equals 14 residues. V shed 4 bases and J shed 4 bases, with 11 bases lying between them. The CDR3 spells CASSPQGHNEKLFF. CDR3 DNA sequence: TGTGCCAGCAGCCCACAGGGTCATAATGAAAAACTGTTTTTT.

This clonotype was recorded a few times. The chain joins TRBV5-1 to TRBJ2-1, with D perhaps assigned TRBD1 or TRBD2 (5 bases each). The CDR3 has 14 amino acids. Trimming removed 2 bases at V and 5 bases at J, with 11 bases between. Germline assignment: CDR1 SGHRS and CDR2 YFSETQ. The CDR3 DNA reads TGCGCCAGCAGCTTAACGGGACCGGACAATGAGCAGTTCTTC. Residues: CASSLTGPDNEQFF.

In its sample, this clonotype was seen many times. Here the CDR3 DNA reads TGTGCCAGCAGCCTAGGGACAGAAGCTTTCTTT. It specifies CASSLGTEAFF. This chain links TRBV12-3 or TRBV12-4 with TRBJ1-1; tentative D call: TRBD1 (6 bases). Between the trimmed V and J ends, which lost 6 bases and 8 bases, there was a span of 10 bases. The CDR3 consists of 11 residues.

This clonotype was observed a handful of times. The genes are TRBV6-2 or TRBV6-3 and TRBJ2-2; D call uncertain. Germline CDR1 MNHEY, CDR2 SVGEGT. The CDR3 totals 14 residues. V was pared by 2 bases and J by 6 bases, with 10 bases between. The CDR3, as DNA: TGTGCCAGCAGTTACACCCCTGGGGCCGGGGAGCTGTTTTTT. It codes for CASSYTPGAGELFF.

The sample holds a few counts of this clonotype. This sequence joins TRBV20-1 and TRBJ2-7, with unresolved D. V was clipped by 3 bases and J by 4 bases, with 7 bases between them. Germline V gives CDR1 DFQATT, CDR2 SNEGSKA (reference sequence). This CDR3 has 11 amino acids. The CDR3 region is CSASLAYEQYF. CDR3 DNA: TGCAGTGCTAGTCTCGCGTACGAGCAGTACTTC.